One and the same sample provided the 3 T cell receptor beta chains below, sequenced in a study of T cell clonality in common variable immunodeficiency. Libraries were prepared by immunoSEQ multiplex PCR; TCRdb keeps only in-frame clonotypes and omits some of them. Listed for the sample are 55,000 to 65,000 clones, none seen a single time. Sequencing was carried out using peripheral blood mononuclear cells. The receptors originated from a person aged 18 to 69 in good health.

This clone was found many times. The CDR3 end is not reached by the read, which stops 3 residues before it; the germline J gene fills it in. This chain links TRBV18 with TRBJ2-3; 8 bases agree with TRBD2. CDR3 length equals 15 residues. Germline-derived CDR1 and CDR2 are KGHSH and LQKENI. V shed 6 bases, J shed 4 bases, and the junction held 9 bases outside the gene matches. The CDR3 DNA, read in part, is TGTGCCAGCTCTCCTCGGGGGGGCGCGTCAGATACG. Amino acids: CASSPRGGASDT. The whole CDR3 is CASSPRGGASDTQYF.

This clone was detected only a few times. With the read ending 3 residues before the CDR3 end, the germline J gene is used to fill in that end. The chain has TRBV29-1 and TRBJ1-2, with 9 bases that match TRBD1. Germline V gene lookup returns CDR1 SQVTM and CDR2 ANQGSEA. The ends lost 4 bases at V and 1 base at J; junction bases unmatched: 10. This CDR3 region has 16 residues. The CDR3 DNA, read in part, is TGCAGCGTTGGCGGGACAGGGCAGGAGGGTAACTATGGC. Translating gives CSVGGTGQEGNYG. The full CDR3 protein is CSVGGTGQEGNYGYTF.

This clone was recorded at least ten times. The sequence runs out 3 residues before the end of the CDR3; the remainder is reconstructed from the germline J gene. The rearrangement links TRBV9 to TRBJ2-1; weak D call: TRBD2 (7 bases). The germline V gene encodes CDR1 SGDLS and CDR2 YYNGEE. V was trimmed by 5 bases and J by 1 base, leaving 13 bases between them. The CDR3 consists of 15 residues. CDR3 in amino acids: CASSLEGGSYNEQFF. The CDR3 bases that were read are TGTGCCAGCAGTTTGGAGGGGGGGTCCTACAATGAG.